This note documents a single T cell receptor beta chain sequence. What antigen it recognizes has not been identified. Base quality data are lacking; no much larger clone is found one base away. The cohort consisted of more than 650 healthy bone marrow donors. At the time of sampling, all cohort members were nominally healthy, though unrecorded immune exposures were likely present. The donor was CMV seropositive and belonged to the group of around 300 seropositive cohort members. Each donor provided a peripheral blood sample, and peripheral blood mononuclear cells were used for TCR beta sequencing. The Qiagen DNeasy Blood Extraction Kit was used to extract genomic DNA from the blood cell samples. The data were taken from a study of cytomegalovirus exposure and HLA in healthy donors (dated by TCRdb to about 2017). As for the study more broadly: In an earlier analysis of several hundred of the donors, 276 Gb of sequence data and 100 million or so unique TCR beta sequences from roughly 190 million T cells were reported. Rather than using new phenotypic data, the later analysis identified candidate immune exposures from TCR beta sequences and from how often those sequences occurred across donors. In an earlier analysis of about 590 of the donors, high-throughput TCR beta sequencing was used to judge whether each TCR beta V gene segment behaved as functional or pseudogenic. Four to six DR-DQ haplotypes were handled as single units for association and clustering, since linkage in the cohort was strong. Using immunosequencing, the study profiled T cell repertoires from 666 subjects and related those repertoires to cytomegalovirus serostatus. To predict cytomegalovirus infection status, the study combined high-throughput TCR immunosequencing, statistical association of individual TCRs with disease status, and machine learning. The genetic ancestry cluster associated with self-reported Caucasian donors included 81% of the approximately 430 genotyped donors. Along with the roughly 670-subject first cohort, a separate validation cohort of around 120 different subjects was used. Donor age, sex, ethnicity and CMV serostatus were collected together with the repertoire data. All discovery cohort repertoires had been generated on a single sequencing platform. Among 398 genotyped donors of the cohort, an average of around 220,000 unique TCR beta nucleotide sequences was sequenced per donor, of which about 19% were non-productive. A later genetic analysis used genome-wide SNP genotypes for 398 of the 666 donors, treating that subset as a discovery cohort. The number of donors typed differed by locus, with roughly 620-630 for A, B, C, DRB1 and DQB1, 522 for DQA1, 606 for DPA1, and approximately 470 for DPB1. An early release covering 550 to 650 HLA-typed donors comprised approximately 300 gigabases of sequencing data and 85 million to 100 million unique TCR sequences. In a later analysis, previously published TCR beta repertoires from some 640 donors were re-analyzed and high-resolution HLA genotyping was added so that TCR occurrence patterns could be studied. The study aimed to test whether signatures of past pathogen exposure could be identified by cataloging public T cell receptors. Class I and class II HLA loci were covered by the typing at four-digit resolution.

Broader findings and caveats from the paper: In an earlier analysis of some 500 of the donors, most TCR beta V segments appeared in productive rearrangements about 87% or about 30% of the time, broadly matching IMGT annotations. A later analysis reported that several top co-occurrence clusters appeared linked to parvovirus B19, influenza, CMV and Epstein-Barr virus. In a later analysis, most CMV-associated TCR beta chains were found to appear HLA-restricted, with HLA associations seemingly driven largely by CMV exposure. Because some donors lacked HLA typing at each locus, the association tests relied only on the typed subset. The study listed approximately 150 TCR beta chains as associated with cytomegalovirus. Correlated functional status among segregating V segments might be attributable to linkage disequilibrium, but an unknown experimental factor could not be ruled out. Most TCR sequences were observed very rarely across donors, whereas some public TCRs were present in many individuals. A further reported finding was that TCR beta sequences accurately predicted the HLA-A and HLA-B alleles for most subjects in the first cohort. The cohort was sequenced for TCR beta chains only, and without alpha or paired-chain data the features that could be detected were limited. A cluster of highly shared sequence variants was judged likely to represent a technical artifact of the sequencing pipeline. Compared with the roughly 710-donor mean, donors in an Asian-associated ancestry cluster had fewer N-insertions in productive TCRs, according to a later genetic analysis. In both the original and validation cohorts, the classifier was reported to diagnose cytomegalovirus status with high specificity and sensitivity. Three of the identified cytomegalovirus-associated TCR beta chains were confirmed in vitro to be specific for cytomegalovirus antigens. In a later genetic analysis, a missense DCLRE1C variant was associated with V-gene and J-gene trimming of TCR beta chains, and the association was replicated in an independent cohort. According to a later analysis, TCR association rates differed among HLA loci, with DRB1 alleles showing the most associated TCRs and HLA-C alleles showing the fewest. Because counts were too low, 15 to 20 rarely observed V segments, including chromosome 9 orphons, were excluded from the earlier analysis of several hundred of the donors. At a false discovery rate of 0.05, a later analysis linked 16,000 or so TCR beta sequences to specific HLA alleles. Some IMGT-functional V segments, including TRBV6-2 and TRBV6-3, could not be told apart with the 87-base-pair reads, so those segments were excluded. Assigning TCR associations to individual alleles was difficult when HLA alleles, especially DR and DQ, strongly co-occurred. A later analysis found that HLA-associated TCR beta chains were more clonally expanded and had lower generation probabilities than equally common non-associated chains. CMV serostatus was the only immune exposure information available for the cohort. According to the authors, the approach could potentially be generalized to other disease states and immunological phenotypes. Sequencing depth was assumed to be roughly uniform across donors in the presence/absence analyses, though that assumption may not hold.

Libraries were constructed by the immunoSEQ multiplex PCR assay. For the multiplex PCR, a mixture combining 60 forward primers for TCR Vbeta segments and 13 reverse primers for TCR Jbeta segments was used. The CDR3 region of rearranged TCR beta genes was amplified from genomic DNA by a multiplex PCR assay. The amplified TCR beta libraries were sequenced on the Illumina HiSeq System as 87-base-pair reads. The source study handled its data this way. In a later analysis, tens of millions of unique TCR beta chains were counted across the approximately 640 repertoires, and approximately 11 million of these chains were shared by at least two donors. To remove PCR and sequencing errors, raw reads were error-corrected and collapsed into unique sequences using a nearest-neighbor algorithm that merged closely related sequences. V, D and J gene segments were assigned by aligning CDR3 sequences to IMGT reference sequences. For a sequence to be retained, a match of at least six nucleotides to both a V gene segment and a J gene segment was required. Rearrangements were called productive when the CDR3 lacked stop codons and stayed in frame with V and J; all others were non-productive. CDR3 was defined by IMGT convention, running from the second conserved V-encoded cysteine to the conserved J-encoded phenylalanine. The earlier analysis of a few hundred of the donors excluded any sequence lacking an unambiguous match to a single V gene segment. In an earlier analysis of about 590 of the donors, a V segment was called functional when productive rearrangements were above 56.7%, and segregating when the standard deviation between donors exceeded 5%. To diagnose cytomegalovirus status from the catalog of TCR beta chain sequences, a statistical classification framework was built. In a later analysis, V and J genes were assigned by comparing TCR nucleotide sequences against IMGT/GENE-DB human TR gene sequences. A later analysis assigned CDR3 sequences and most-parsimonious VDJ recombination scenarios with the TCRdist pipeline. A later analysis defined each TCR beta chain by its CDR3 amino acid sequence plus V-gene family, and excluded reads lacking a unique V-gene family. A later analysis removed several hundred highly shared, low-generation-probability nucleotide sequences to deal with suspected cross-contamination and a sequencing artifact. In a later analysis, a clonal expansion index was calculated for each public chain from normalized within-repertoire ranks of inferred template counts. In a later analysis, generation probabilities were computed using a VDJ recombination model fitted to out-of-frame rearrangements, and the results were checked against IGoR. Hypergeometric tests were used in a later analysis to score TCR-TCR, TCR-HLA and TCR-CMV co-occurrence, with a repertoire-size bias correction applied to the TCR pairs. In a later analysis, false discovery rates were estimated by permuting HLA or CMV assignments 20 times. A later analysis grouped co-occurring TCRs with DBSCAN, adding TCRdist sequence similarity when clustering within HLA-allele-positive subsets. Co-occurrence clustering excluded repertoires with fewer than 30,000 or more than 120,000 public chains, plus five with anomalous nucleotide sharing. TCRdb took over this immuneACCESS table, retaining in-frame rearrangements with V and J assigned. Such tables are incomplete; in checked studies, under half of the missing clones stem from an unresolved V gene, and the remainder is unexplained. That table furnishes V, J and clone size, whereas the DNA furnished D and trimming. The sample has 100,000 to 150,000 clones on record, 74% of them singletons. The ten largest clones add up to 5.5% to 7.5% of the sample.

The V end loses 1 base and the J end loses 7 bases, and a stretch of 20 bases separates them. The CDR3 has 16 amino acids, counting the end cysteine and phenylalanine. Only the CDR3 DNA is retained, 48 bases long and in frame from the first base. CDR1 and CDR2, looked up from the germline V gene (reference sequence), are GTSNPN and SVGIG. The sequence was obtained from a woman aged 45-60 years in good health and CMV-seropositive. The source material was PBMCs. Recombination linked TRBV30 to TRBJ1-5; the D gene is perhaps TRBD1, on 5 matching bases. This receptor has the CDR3 CAWSAPVGRVGQPQHF. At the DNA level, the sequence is TGTGCCTGGAGTGCCCCCGTGGGCAGGGTCGGGCAGCCCCAGCATTTT.